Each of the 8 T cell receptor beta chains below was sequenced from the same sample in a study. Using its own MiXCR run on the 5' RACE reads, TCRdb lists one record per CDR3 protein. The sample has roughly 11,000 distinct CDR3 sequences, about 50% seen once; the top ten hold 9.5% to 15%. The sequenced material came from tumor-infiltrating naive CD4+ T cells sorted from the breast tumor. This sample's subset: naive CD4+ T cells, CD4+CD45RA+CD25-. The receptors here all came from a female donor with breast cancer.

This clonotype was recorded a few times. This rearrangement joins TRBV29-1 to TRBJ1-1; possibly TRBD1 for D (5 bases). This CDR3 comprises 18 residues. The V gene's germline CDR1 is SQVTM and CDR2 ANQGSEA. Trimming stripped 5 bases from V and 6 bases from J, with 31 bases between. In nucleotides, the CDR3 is TGCAGCGTTCATTTCAGGGAGTCCCGAACTCGGTTATTTTCTGAAGCTTTCTTT. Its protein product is CSVHFRESRTRLFSEAFF.

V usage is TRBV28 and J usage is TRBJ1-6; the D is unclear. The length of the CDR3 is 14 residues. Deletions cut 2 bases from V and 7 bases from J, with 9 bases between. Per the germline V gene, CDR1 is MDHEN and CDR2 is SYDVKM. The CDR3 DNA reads TGTGCCAGCAGTTTAAACAGTATAAATTCACCCCTCCACTTT. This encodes CASSLNSINSPLHF.

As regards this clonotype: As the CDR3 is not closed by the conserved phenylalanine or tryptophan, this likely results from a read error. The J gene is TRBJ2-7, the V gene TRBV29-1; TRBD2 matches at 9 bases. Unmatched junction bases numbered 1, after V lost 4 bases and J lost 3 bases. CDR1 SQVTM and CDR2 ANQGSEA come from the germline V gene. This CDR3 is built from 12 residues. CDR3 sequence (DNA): TGCAGCGTTGGGACTAGCGTCTACGAGCAGTACCTC. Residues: CSVGTSVYEQYL.

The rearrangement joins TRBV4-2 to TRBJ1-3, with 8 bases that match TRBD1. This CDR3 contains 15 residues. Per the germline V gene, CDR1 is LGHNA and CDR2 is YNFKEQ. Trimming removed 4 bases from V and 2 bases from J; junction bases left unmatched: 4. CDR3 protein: CASSLEDRAGNTIYF. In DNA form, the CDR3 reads TGTGCCAGCAGCCTGGAGGACAGGGCTGGAAACACCATATATTTT.

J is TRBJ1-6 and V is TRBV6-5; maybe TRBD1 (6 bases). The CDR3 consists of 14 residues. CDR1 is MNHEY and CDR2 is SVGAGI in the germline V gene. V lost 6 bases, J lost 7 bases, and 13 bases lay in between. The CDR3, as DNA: TGTGCCAGCAGGCGGACAGTCCCAAATTCACCCCTCCACTTT. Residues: CASRRTVPNSPLHF.

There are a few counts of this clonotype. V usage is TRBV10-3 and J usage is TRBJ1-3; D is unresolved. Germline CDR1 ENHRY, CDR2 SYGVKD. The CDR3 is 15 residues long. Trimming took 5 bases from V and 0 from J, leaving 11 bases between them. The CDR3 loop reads CAISRAGISGNTIYF. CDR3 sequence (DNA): TGTGCCATCAGTCGCGCGGGTATCTCTGGAAACACCATATATTTT.

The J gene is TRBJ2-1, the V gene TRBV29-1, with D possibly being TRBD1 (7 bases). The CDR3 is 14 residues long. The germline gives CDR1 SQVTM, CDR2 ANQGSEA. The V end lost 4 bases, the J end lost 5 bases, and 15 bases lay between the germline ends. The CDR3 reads CSVAQTGRNNEQFF. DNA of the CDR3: TGCAGCGTTGCCCAGACAGGGAGGAACAATGAGCAGTTCTTC.

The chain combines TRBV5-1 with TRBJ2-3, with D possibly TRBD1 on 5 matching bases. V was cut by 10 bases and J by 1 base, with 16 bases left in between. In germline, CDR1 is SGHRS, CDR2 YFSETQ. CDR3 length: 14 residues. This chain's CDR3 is CAGRLDSGTDTQYF. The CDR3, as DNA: TGCGCCGGTAGGCTAGACAGTGGCACAGATACGCAGTATTTT.